Presented here are 3 T cell receptor beta chains from one specimen sequenced in a study of regulatory T cells in long-lasting Graves disease. Time point of the sample: persistent/refractory GD, antithyroid drugs over 5 years with positive TRAb. Following extraction of RNA from PBMCs, that RNA was used to make the TCR library. Libraries of TCR beta came from iRepertoire HTBI primers plus Arm-PCR of CDR3 regions. TCRdb used MiXCR to reprocess the multiplex PCR reads, holding one entry per CDR3 protein. The sample yields about 430,000 distinct CDR3 sequences, over 20% seen once. This material consisted of peripheral blood mononuclear cells (PBMCs), taken when the disease was refractory, from a patient treated with antithyroid drugs. Source of these receptors: a female donor with Graves disease.

This clonotype was counted only a few times. The rearrangement links TRBV3-1 to TRBJ2-7, with D unresolved. The ends were cut back, 2 bases at V and 9 bases at J, with 14 bases in the middle. The CDR3 contains 13 residues. Germline assignment: CDR1 LGHDT and CDR2 YNNKEL (reference sequence). CDR3 bases: TGTGCCAGCAGCCAACGTCCTAGAGACGGGCAGTACTTC. This translates into CASSQRPRDGQYF.

V and J are TRBV3-1 and TRBJ2-1; unclear D gene. CDR1 is LGHDT, CDR2 YNNKEL, per germline (reference sequence). The CDR3 consists of 14 residues. Between the trimmed V and J ends, which lost 3 bases and 6 bases, there was a span of 12 bases. The CDR3 DNA reads TGTGCCAGCAGCCATTGGGCGGAAGGCAATGAGCAGTTCTTC. This encodes CASSHWAEGNEQFF.

The chain combines TRBV6-2 or TRBV6-3 with TRBJ1-5; TRBD1 matches 7 bases. The J segment lost 2 bases and the V segment lost 4 bases, leaving 11 bases of the junction unmatched. Germline CDR1 reads MNHEY; CDR2 reads SVGEGT. The CDR3 runs 17 residues. CDR3 in amino acids: CASSSGQVPNRNQPQHF. The CDR3 DNA sequence: TGTGCCAGCAGTTCCGGACAGGTCCCCAATCGCAATCAGCCCCAGCATTTT.